A single sample is the source of the 27 T cell receptor beta chains below, sequenced in a study of T cell responses to AZD1222 COVID-19 vaccine. Sequencing was performed with immunoSEQ multiplex PCR; in TCRdb, only in-frame clones are kept and a portion is missing. The sample lists about 160,000 clones, 90% to 95% seen once, with around 1.3% in the top ten. Sample: peripheral blood, taken on day 0 of AZD1222 vaccination. All receptors derive from an adult in good health.

J is TRBJ1-4 and V is TRBV6-6, with D perhaps matching TRBD1 (6 bases). V was trimmed by 5 bases and J by 7 bases, leaving 23 bases between them. Germline V lookup: CDR1 MNHNY, CDR2 SVGAGI (reference sequence). The CDR3 spans 17 residues. CDR3 in DNA: TGTGCCAGCAGTCCCAACTATGTGGGGGGCAGCGGTGAAAAACTGTTTTTT. It is translated as CASSPNYVGGSGEKLFF.

The chain joins TRBV11-1 to TRBJ2-1; no definite D call. CDR1 and CDR2 (germline): SGHAT, FQDESV (reference sequence). V shed 0 bases and J shed 10 bases, with 4 bases lying between them. The CDR3 contains 11 residues. CDR3 region: CASSLAEEQFF. The CDR3 nucleotides read TGTGCCAGCAGCTTAGCCGAAGAGCAGTTCTTC. The full variable domain, rest sourced from reference TRBV11-1 and TRBJ2-1, is EAEVAQSPRYKITEKSQAVAFWCDPISGHATLYWYRQILGQGPELLVQFQDESVVDDSQLPKDRFSAERLKGVDSTLKIQPAELGDSAMYLCASSLAEEQFFGPGTRLTVL.

The genes are TRBV19 and TRBJ1-3, with D unresolved. Per the germline V gene, CDR1 is LNHDA and CDR2 is SQIVND (reference sequence). V was cut by 8 bases and J by 0 bases, with 14 bases left in between. The length of the CDR3 is 15 residues. The DNA of the CDR3 is TGTGCCAGTGCTCGCGGCTTACTCTCTGGAAACACCATATATTTT. Its protein is CASARGLLSGNTIYF.

The chain carries TRBV6-6 and TRBJ2-5; D unresolved. The V gene lost 0 bases and the J gene lost 2 bases, with 7 bases spanning the gap. The CDR3 covers 14 residues. The germline V gene has CDR1 MNHNY and CDR2 SVGAGI (reference sequence). CDR3 amino acids: CASSYSSRQETQYF. The CDR3 DNA reads TGTGCCAGCAGTTACTCATCCCGTCAAGAGACCCAGTACTTC.

The J gene is TRBJ2-5, the V gene TRBV7-9; D is unresolved. CDR3 size: 14 residues. V lost 2 bases and J lost 5, with 12 bases in between. Germline V gene sequence: CDR1 SEHNR, CDR2 FQNEAQ (reference sequence). For the CDR3, the DNA is TGTGCCAGCAGCTTACGTGGTCTCCCGGAGACCCAGTACTTC. It encodes CASSLRGLPETQYF.

The rearrangement uses TRBV3-1 (or the pseudogene TRBV3-2) and TRBJ2-1; 10 bases align to TRBD2. The CDR3 consists of 18 residues. Germline assignment: CDR1 LGHDT and CDR2 YNNKEL (reference sequence). After removal of 0 bases from V and 4 bases from J, the junction contained 9 bases not matched to a gene. This CDR3 is CASSQEKSGGAVYNEQFF. The CDR3 bases are TGTGCCAGCAGCCAAGAGAAAAGCGGGGGGGCCGTTTACAATGAGCAGTTCTTC.

The genes are TRBV6-2 or TRBV6-3 and TRBJ2-5; D ambiguous. The CDR3 contains 14 residues. The V and J ends lost 5 bases and 5 bases respectively, with 15 bases between them. Germline assignment: CDR1 MNHEY and CDR2 SVGEGT. The CDR3: CASSARVEQETQYF. DNA for the CDR3: TGTGCCAGCAGTGCAAGGGTGGAACAGGAGACCCAGTACTTC.

This clone appeared a single time. V is TRBV6-1 and J is TRBJ1-2; D gene uncertain. Trimming removed 5 bases at V and 4 bases at J, with 17 bases between. The CDR3 has 15 residues. The germline V gene has CDR1 MNHNS and CDR2 SASEGT. The CDR3 sequence is CASSWGDVTSYGYTF. CDR3 DNA sequence: TGTGCCAGCAGTTGGGGAGACGTGACCTCCTATGGCTACACCTTC.

The rearrangement joins TRBV28 to TRBJ1-5; 9 positions match TRBD1. J lost 6 bases, V lost 9 bases, and 3 bases had no gene match. Germline V lookup: CDR1 MDHEN, CDR2 SYDVKM. The CDR3 is 12 residues long. CDR3 loop: CASGTGSQPQHF. In DNA form, the CDR3 reads TGTGCCAGTGGGACAGGGAGTCAGCCCCAGCATTTT.

The chain uses TRBV19 and TRBJ1-1, with D tentatively TRBD1 (5 bases). Per the germline V gene, CDR1 is LNHDA and CDR2 is SQIVND (reference sequence). Trimming removed 7 bases at V and 1 base at J, with 16 bases between. This CDR3 is built from 15 residues. As DNA, the CDR3 is TGTGCCAGTATTCTAATGGGAGGGACGAACACTGAAGCTTTCTTT. Its translation is CASILMGGTNTEAFF.

The CDR3 DNA reads as TGCAGTGCTAGGTACAATGAGCAGTTCTTC. The encoded protein is CSARYNEQFF. V is TRBV20-1 and J is TRBJ2-1; D gene unclear. The CDR3 is made up of 10 amino acids. Germline V gene lookup returns CDR1 DFQATT and CDR2 SNEGSKA (reference sequence). Trimming removed 3 bases from V and 4 bases from J, with 1 base in between.

This clone was observed a single time. V is TRBV3-1 (or the pseudogene TRBV3-2) and J is TRBJ2-3, with TRBD2 matching over 13 bases. The J segment lost 4 bases and the V segment lost 2 bases, leaving 3 bases of the junction unmatched. CDR1 is LGHDT and CDR2 is YNNKEL in the germline V gene (reference sequence). The CDR3 spans 16 residues. The CDR3 bases are TGTGCCAGCAGCCAACAACTAGCGGGGGGGCCAGATACGCAGTATTTT. Residues: CASSQQLAGGPDTQYF.

This clone was counted a single time. The genes are TRBV4-2 and TRBJ2-4; TRBD2 is a possible D gene (5 bases). The V gene lost 2 bases and the J gene lost 3 bases, with 14 bases spanning the gap. The CDR3 length is 16 residues. Looked up from germline, CDR1 is LGHNA and CDR2 is YNFKEQ. CDR3 nucleotide sequence: TGTGCCAGCAGCCAAAAAATTACCAGCGGCAAAAACATTCAGTACTTC. It translates to CASSQKITSGKNIQYF.

The CDR3 DNA reads as TGTGCCAGCAGCTTGGACCAAAGCTCCTACAATGAGCAGTTCTTC. Translated, it gives CASSLDQSSYNEQFF. The J gene is TRBJ2-1, the V gene TRBV5-4; no clear D. Germline CDR1 SGHNT, CDR2 YYREEE (reference sequence). The CDR3 length is 15 residues. With 0 bases removed from V and 0 bases from J, the gap between germline ends came to 7 bases.

The chain links TRBV7-2 to TRBJ1-2; D is ambiguous. The CDR3 has 17 amino acids. V dropped 2 bases and J dropped 2 bases, with 18 bases sitting between them. Per germline, CDR1 SGHTA and CDR2 FQGNSA. Written as DNA, the CDR3 is TGTGCCAGCAGCTTAAGTTTGTGGGTTTTTGGGAACTATGGCTACACCTTC. Translation gives CASSLSLWVFGNYGYTF.

This clone was detected ten times or more. The J gene is TRBJ1-5, the V gene TRBV18, with D unclear. Germline lookup yields CDR1 KGHSH and CDR2 LQKENI. The CDR3 loop spans 13 amino acids. The germline V and J ends were trimmed by 2 bases and 5 bases, with 7 bases remaining between them. The CDR3 DNA reads TGTGCCAGCTCACCAGGGCGCTATCAGCCCCAGCATTTT. It encodes CASSPGRYQPQHF.

The rearrangement joins TRBV19 to TRBJ2-5; 10 nucleotides line up with TRBD1. The trim removed 3 bases at V and 4 bases at J, leaving 5 bases unmatched. This CDR3 spans 15 amino acids. The germline V gene has CDR1 LNHDA and CDR2 SQIVND (reference sequence). CDR3 sequence: CASSISGTGVETQYF. CDR3 bases: TGTGCCAGTAGTATCTCCGGGACAGGGGTAGAGACCCAGTACTTC.

V usage is TRBV5-1 and J usage is TRBJ1-2; 11 bases are shared with TRBD1. V lost 0 bases to trimming and J lost 4 bases; unmatched junction nucleotides: 2. Looked up from germline, CDR1 is SGHRS and CDR2 is YFSETQ. The CDR3 is 15 amino acids. The CDR3 protein is CASSLDGTGGYGYTF. In DNA, the CDR3 is TGCGCCAGCAGCTTGGACGGGACAGGGGGCTATGGCTACACCTTC.

The chain employs TRBV7-7 and TRBJ2-1, with 8 bases lining up with TRBD1. V was clipped by 5 bases and J by 4 bases; unmatched bases: 13. CDR3 length equals 17 residues. Germline-derived CDR1 and CDR2 are SSHAT and FNYEAQ (reference sequence). As DNA, the CDR3 is TGTGCCAGCAGCCTACGTGTTGGGACAGGCCAGTACAATGAGCAGTTCTTC. Amino acids: CASSLRVGTGQYNEQFF.

The rearrangement uses TRBV9 and TRBJ2-5, with 8 nucleotides matching TRBD2. Germline V gene data show CDR1 as SGDLS and CDR2 as YYNGEE. CDR3 length: 16 amino acids. The J segment lost 1 base and the V segment lost 0 bases, leaving 5 bases of the junction unmatched. DNA of the CDR3: TGTGCCAGCAGCGTAGCGGCTAGCGGGTCCCAAGAGACCCAGTACTTC. Translation: CASSVAASGSQETQYF.

The J gene is TRBJ2-1, the V gene TRBV4-2, with 7 bases identical to TRBD2. This CDR3 spans 16 amino acids. J gave up 0 bases and V 1 base, and 3 bases lay outside the gene matches. Germline V CDR1 and CDR2: LGHNA, YNFKEQ. CDR3 residues: CASSQAGGSSYNEQFF. Written as DNA, the CDR3 is TGTGCCAGCAGCCAAGCTGGCGGGAGCTCCTACAATGAGCAGTTCTTC.

This chain joins TRBV19 and TRBJ1-5; D ambiguous. Germline V gives CDR1 LNHDA, CDR2 SQIVND (reference sequence). The CDR3 contains 13 residues. Trimming shortened V by 3 bases and J by 2 bases, and 5 bases separated the two germline ends. The CDR3 region has the DNA TGTGCCAGTAGTATGGGTGGCAATCAGCCCCAGCATTTT. Encoded protein: CASSMGGNQPQHF.

The V gene is TRBV6-5, the J gene TRBJ1-4; 7 bases fit TRBD1. The CDR3 totals 13 residues. Losses at the gene ends were 9 bases for V and 8 bases for J; bases not matched to a gene: 9. CDR1 and CDR2 from the germline V gene are MNHEY and SVGAGI. CDR3 nucleotides: TGTGCCAGTAGACAGGGTGTATCGGAAAAACTGTTTTTT. It specifies CASRQGVSEKLFF.

A note on this clone: Other DNA sequences within the sample encode an identical CDR3. This chain joins TRBV5-6 and TRBJ1-2, with 8 nucleotides matching TRBD1. The ends lost 5 bases at V and 5 bases at J; junction bases unmatched: 11. The CDR3 totals 15 residues. The V gene's germline CDR1 is SGHDT and CDR2 YYEEEE. CDR3 DNA: TGTGCCAGCAGTCGTGGACAGGGTTATAGTTATGGCTACACCTTC. This codes for CASSRGQGYSYGYTF.

The CDR3 DNA reads TGTGCCAGCAGCCCACAGGGGGGAAGTTTCAATCAGCCCCAGCATTTT. Amino acids: CASSPQGGSFNQPQHF. This chain links TRBV5-8 with TRBJ1-5; the match to TRBD1 covers 8 bases. This CDR3 comprises 16 residues. From germline, CDR1 is SGHTS and CDR2 YDEGEE. Trimming took 4 bases from V and 3 from J; bases not matched to a gene: 9. Complete variable domain (other parts from reference TRBV5-8 and TRBJ1-5): EAGVTQSPTHLIKTRGQQATLRCSPISGHTSVYWYQQALGLGLQFLLWYDEGEERNRGNFPPRFSGRQFPNYSSELNVNALELEDSALYLCASSPQGGSFNQPQHFGDGTRLSIL.

This rearrangement joins TRBV11-3 to TRBJ1-1; D perhaps matches TRBD1 (5 bases). Germline V gene data show CDR1 as SGHNT and CDR2 as YENEEA. Trimming stripped 1 base from V and 5 bases from J, with 11 bases between. This CDR3 spans 14 amino acids. Written as DNA, the CDR3 is TGTGCCAGCAGCTTAGCCCAGGGCGGAACTGAAGCTTTCTTT. Residues: CASSLAQGGTEAFF.

The count of this clone is one. This chain connects TRBV11-2 to TRBJ2-7; no clear D gene. The CDR3 extends over 15 amino acids. CDR1 SGHAT and CDR2 FQNNGV come from the germline V gene. V lost 5 bases to trimming and J lost 2 bases, with 16 bases between them. CDR3 residues: CASSPNPIATYEQYV. The CDR3 coding sequence is TGTGCCAGCAGCCCCAACCCGATAGCAACCTACGAGCAGTACGTC.